This passage covers 3 T cell receptor beta chains from one sample sequenced in a study of cytomegalovirus exposure and HLA in healthy donors. Vbeta (60) and Jbeta (13) primers were used in the PCR. Method: immunoSEQ multiplex PCR; TCRdb's copy keeps in-frame clones and lacks some. The sample has 81,000 or so clones; around 80% are singletons. Sequenced sample: PBMCs. All receptors derive from a man aged 50 to 59 in good health and CMV-seropositive.

The rearrangement joins TRBV11-2 to TRBJ2-1, with 7 bases that match TRBD1. The V gene's germline CDR1 is SGHAT and CDR2 FQNNGV. This CDR3 is built from 15 residues. The trim removed 7 bases at V and 5 bases at J, leaving 11 bases unmatched. CDR3 amino acids: CASTTGMGQNNEQFF. CDR3 DNA: TGTGCCAGCACCACGGGTATGGGACAGAACAATGAGCAGTTCTTC.

The V and J genes are TRBV28 and TRBJ1-5; no definite D call. This CDR3 has 12 amino acids. Trimming took 2 bases from V and 8 from J, leaving 7 bases between them. Per germline, CDR1 MDHEN and CDR2 SYDVKM. The CDR3 sequence is CASSLLTEPQHF. CDR3 DNA sequence: TGTGCCAGCAGTTTACTTACAGAGCCCCAGCATTTT.

Only a few counts were recorded for this clone. The CDR3 DNA follows: TGTGCCAGCAGTGGAGGCGTTTCGGGACTAGCGGGAGGGCGGAGGTACGAGCAGTACTTC. Translation gives CASSGGVSGLAGGRRYEQYF. The J gene is TRBJ2-7, the V gene TRBV6-1, with TRBD2 matching 16 bases. Germline trimming cut 4 bases from V and 4 bases from J; bases unmatched to any gene: 16. The CDR3 is 20 amino acids. The germline V gene encodes CDR1 MNHNS and CDR2 SASEGT.